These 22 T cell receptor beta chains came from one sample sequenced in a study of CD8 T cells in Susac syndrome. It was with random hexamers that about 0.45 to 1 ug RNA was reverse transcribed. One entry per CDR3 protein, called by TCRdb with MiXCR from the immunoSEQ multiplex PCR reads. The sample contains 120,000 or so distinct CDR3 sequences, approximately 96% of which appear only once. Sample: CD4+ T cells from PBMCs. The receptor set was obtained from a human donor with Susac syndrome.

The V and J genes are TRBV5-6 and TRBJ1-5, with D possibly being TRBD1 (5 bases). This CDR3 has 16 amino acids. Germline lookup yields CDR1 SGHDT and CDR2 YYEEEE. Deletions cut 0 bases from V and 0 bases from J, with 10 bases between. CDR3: CASSLGGGPSNQPQHF. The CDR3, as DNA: TGTGCCAGCAGCTTGGGCGGGGGACCTAGCAATCAGCCCCAGCATTTT.

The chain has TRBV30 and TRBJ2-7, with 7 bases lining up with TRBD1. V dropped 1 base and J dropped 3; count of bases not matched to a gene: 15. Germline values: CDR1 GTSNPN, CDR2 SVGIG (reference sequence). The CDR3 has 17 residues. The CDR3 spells CAWSDGDRLARGYEQYF. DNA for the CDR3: TGTGCCTGGAGTGATGGGGACAGATTGGCCCGTGGCTACGAGCAGTACTTC.

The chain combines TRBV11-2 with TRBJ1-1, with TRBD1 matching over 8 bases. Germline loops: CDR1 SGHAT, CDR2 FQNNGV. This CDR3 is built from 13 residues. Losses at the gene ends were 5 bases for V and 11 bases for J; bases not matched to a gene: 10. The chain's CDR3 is CASSDGQGRRAFF. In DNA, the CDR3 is TGTGCCAGCAGCGACGGACAGGGCAGGAGGGCTTTCTTT.

The CDR3, as DNA: TGCGCCAGCAGCTTGGCCGGGCAGGGCCAGGGGGAGACCCAGTACTTC. Translated, it gives CASSLAGQGQGETQYF. This sequence joins TRBV5-1 and TRBJ2-5, with D maybe TRBD1 (6 bases). V was clipped by 0 bases and J by 5 bases, with 17 bases between them. CDR1 and CDR2 (germline): SGHRS, YFSETQ. The CDR3 runs to 16 residues.

For the CDR3, the DNA is TGCGCCAGCAGCCAAGATAAGATTGGCAATCAGCCCCAGCATTTT. As protein: CASSQDKIGNQPQHF. The chain is built from TRBV4-3 and TRBJ1-5; D uncertain. The CDR3 consists of 15 residues. Germline CDR1 is LGHNA and CDR2 is YSLEER. With 0 bases removed from V and 2 bases from J, the gap between germline ends came to 8 bases.

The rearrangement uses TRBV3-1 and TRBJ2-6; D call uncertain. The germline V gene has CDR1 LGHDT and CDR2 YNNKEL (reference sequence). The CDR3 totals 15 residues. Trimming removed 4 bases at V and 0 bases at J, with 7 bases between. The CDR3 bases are TGTGCCAGCAGCCTATCTTTCTCTGGGGCCAACGTCCTGACTTTC. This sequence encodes CASSLSFSGANVLTF.

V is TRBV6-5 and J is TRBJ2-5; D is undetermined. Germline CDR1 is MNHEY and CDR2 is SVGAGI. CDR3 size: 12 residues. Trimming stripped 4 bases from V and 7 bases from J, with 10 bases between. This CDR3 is CASSSDWGTQYF. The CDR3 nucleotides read TGTGCCAGCAGTTCCGACTGGGGGACCCAGTACTTC.

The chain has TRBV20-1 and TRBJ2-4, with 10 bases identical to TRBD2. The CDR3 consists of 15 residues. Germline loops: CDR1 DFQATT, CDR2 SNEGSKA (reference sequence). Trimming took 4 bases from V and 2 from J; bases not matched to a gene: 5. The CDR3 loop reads CSATLAGVSKNIQYF. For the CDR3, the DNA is TGCAGTGCTACTCTAGCGGGAGTATCCAAAAACATTCAGTACTTC.

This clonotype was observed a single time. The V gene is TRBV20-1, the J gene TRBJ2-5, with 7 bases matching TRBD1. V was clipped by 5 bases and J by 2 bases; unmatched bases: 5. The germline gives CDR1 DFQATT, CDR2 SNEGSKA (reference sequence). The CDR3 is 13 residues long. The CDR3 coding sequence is TGCAGTGCTCGACCGGGACAGCAAGAGACCCAGTACTTC. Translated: CSARPGQQETQYF.

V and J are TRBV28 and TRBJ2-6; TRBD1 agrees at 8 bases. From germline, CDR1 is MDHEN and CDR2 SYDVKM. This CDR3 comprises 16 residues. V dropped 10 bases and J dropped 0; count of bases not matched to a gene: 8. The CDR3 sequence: CATSGQANSGANVLTF. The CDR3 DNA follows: TGTGCCACCTCGGGACAGGCGAACTCTGGGGCCAACGTCCTGACTTTC.

CDR3 bases: TGTGCCACCAGCCCTCTCCCGACTAGCGGGAGGAATGAGCAGTTCTTC. It is translated as CATSPLPTSGRNEQFF. The rearrangement links TRBV15 to TRBJ2-1; 13 positions match TRBD2. Germline CDR1 LNHNV, CDR2 YYDKDF (reference sequence). The CDR3 has 16 residues. The V gene end was trimmed by 5 bases and the J gene end by 7 bases; junction bases not matched to a gene: 8.

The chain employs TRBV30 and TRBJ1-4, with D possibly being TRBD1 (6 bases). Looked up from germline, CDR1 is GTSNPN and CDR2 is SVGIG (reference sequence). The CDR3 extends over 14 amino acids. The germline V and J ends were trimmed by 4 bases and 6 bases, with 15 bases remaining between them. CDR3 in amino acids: CAWTTGGHYEKLFF. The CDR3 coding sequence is TGTGCCTGGACGACAGGCGGGCACTATGAAAAACTGTTTTTT.

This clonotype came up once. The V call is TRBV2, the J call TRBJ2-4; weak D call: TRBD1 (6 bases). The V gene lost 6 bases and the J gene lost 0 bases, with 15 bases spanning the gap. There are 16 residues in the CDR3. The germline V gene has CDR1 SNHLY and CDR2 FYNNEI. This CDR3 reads CASSLGQLLAKNIQYF. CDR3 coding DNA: TGTGCCAGCAGCCTTGGACAGTTACTAGCCAAAAACATTCAGTACTTC.

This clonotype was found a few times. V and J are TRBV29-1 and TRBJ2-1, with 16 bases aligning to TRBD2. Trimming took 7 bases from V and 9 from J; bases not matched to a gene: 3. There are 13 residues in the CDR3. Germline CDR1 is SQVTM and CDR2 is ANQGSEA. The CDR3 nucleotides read TGCAGCGGTGGGACTAGCGGGAGGGGTGAGCAGTTCTTC. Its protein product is CSGGTSGRGEQFF.

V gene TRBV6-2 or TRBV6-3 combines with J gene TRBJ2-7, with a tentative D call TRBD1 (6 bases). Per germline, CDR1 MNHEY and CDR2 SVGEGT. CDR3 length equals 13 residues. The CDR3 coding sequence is TGTGCTACCCTTCCGGACAGCTCCTACGAGCAGTACTTC. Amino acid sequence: CATLPDSSYEQYF.

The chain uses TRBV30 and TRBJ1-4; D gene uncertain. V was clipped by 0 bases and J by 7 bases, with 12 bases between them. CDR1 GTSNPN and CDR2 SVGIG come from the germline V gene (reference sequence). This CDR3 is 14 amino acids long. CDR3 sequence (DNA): TGTGCCTGGAGTGTACATTCTCGTGGTGAAAAACTGTTTTTT. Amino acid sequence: CAWSVHSRGEKLFF. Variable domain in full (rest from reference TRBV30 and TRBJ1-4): SQTIHQWPATLVQPVGSPLSLECTVEGTSNPNLYWYRQAAGRGLQLLFYSVGIGQISSEVPQNLSASRPQDRQFILSSKKLLLSDSGFYLCAWSVHSRGEKLFFGSGTQLSVL.

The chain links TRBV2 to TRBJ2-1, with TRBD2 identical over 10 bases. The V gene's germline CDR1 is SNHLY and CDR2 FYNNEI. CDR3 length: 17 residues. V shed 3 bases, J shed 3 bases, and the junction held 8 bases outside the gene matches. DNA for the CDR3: TGTGCCAGCAGTGAGTTTGCTAGCGGGAGTCTCTACAATGAGCAGTTCTTC. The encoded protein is CASSEFASGSLYNEQFF.

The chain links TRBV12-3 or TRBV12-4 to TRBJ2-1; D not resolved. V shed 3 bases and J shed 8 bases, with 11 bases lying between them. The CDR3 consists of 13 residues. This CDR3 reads CASSLNRWDEQFF. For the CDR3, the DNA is TGTGCCAGCAGTTTGAACCGGTGGGATGAGCAGTTCTTC.

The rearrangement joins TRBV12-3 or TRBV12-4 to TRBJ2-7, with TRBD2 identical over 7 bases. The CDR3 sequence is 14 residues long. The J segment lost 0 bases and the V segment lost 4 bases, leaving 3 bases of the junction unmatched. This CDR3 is CASSYSGFSYEQYF. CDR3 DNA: TGTGCCAGCAGTTATAGCGGGTTCTCCTACGAGCAGTACTTC.

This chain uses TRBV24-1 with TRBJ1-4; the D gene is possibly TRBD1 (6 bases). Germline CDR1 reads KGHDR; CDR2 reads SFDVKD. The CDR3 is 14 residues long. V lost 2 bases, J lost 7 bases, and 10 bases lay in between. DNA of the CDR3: TGTGCCACCAGTGATTCGAGGGGGGCTGAAAAACTGTTTTTT. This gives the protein CATSDSRGAEKLFF.

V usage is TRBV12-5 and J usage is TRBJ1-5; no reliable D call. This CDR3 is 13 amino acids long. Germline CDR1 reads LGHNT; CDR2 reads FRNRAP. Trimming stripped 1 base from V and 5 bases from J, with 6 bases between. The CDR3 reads CASGLDGDQPQHF. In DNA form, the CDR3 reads TGTGCTAGTGGTTTGGACGGGGATCAGCCCCAGCATTTT.

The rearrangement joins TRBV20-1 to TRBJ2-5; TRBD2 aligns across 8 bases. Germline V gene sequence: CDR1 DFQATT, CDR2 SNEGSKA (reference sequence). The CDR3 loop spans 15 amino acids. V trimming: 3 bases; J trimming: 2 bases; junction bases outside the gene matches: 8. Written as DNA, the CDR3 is TGCAGTGCTAGTCTTGCGGGAGGCCTTCAAGAGACCCAGTACTTC. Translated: CSASLAGGLQETQYF.